One T cell receptor beta chain is described in this entry. CDR1 is SGDLS, CDR2 YYNGEE, per germline. Trimming shortened V by 3 bases and J by 3 bases, and 10 bases separated the two germline ends. CDR3 size: 14 residues. The data belong to a study of cytomegalovirus exposure and HLA in healthy donors. With 60 Vbeta and 13 Jbeta primers, the PCR was carried out. TCRdb's copy holds only in-frame clones and misses some; the assay was immunoSEQ multiplex PCR. The data contain around 190,000 clones, approximately 80% of them singletons. The donors, nominally healthy at sampling, likely had unrecorded immune exposures.

The chain joins TRBV9 to TRBJ1-3; no reliable D call. The origin of this receptor is a girl aged 2 to 9 in good health and CMV-seropositive. Sequencing was performed on PBMCs. CDR3 in DNA: TGTGCCAGCAGCGATCGAGGTTTTGGAAACACCATATATTTT. It encodes CASSDRGFGNTIYF.